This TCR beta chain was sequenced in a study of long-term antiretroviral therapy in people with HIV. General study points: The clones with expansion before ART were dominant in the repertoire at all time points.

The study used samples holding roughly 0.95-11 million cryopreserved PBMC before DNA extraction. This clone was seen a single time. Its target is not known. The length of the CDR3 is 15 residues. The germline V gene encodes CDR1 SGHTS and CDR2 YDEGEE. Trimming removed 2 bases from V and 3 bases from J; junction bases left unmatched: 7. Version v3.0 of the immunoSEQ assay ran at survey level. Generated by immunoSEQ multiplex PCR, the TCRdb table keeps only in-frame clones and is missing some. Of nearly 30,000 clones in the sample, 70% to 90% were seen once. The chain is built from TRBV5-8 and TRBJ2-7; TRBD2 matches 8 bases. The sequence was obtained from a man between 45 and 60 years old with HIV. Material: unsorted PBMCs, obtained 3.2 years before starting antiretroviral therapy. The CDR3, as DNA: TGTGCCAGCAGCTTCGGGGGGGGCAGAAACTACGAGCAGTACTTC. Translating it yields CASSFGGGRNYEQYF.